This T cell receptor (beta chain) derives from a study of regulatory T cells in long-lasting Graves disease. Study-wide points: Reduced TCR diversity was observed in persistent Graves' patients versus newly diagnosed patients.

In its sample, this clonotype was seen a few times. Its cognate antigen is unknown. Documented time point: newly diagnosed GD, antithyroid drugs for less than 3 months. Following extraction of RNA from PBMCs, that RNA was used to make the TCR library. Both iRepertoire HTBI primers and Arm-PCR of CDR3 regions were used to build the TCR beta libraries. From the multiplex PCR reads, TCRdb called clonotypes with MiXCR, one entry per CDR3 protein. The table shows 300,000 to 400,000 distinct CDR3 sequences, with around 15% occurring only once. V lost 5 bases to trimming and J lost 13 bases; unmatched junction nucleotides: 10. The length of the CDR3 is 13 residues. The V gene's germline CDR1 is DFQATT and CDR2 SNEGSKA (reference sequence). This sample also appeared in a second study, on T cells in Graves' hyperthyroidism and ophthalmopathy.

The sequencing used peripheral blood mononuclear cells (PBMCs), collected at new diagnosis, from a patient treated with antithyroid drugs. The chain couples TRBV20-1 to TRBJ1-6; 8 positions agree with TRBD1. This TCR derives from a man aged 35 to 55 with Graves disease. Written as DNA, the CDR3 is TGCAGTGCTCGAACAGGGGGTAGAGGTCCCCTCCACTTT. This translates into CSARTGGRGPLHF.